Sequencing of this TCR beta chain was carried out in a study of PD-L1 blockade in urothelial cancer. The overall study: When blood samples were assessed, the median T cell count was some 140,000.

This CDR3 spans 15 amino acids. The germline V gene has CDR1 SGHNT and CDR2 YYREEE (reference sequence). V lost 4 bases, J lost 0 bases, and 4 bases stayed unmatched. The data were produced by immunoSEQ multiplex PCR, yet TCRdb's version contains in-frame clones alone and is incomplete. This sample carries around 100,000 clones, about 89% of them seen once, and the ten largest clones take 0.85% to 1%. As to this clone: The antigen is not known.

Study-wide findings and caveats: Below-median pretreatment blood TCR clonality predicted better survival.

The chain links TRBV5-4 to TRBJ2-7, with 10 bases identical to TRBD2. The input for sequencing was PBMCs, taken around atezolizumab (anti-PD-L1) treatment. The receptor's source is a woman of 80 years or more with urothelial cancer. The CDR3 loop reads CASSRPSGSSYEQYF. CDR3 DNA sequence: TGTGCCAGCAGCCGTCCTAGCGGGAGCTCCTACGAGCAGTACTTC.